Listed below are T cell receptor beta chains from one sample, sequenced in a study of cytomegalovirus exposure and HLA in healthy donors. Repertoires were generated with immunoSEQ multiplex PCR, while TCRdb's copy carries only in-frame clones and drops some. The sample lists some 130,000 clones, about 80% occurring once. The sequenced sample consisted of PBMCs. The origin of the receptors is a man under 40 in good health and CMV-seronegative. CDR3s include the opening cysteine and the closing phenylalanine or tryptophan. Clone size, where shown, is once, few, many, or a class for clones that have expanded.

abundance	v_gene	CDR3aa
-	TRBV7-6	CASSRTGGGPQHF
-	TRBV2	CASSVTGVALAKNIQYF
few	TRBV10-2	CASSDSFSGELFF
-	TRBV11-2	CASSLEGTGVYEQYF
-	TRBV7-2	CASSFAGTQYF
-	TRBV6-6	CASSGQGSSQPQHF
-	TRBV7-2	CASSSGGANTEAFF
once	TRBV30	CAWRKWASNIMNTEAFF
-	TRBV11-2	CASRPLAGGPETQYF
-	TRBV7-9	CASSLSDRGQGQPQHF
-	TRBV27	CASSSLGQGGNYGYTF
many	TRBV29-1	CSALPFGSSGELFF
few	TRBV5-1	CASSDTGGSAASGANVLTF
-	TRBV6-5	CASSYSSGSFYEQYF
once	TRBV6-5	CASSSTGTQNTGELFF
-	TRBV7-8	CASSVQGVQQPQHF
once	TRBV5-1	CASSALAGVNEQYF
-	TRBV6-1	CASSEAAGDTDTQYF
-	TRBV19	CASSIVLAGGPAGELFF
-	TRBV5-6	CASSRPSRELETQYF
-	TRBV18	CASSRPEGYGYTF
-	TRBV2	CASTKQGAPLEQYF
-	TRBV29-1	CSVGGTGGFYTF
-	TRBV5-4	CASSLGQGREKLFF
few	TRBV4-3	CASSQVGRDYGYTF
once	TRBV29-1	CSVGSGGRNEQYF
-	TRBV6-4	CASSERSGANVLTF
-	TRBV5-1	CASSYQASNTEAFF
few	TRBV4-1	CASSQRGDNEQFF
-	TRBV27	CASRAASGRAAETQYF
-	TRBV10-3	CAISDPPGLIEQFF
-	TRBV4-1	CASSQASGQGYNEQFF
-	TRBV11-2	CASSTQIAGGGYEQYF
-	TRBV7-9	CASSQGLFNSPLHF
-	TRBV5-1	CASSSGLAGDTQYF